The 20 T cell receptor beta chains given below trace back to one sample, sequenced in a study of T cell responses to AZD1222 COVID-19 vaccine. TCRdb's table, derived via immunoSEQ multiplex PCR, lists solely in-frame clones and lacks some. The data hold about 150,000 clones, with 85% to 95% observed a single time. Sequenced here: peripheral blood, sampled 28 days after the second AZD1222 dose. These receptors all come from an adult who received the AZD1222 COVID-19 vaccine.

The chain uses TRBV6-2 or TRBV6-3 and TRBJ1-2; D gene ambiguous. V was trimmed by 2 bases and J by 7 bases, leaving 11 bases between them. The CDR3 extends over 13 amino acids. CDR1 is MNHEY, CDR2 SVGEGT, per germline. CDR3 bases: TGTGCCAGCAGTTACGGCGGACCTCTTGGCTACACCTTC. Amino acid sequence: CASSYGGPLGYTF.

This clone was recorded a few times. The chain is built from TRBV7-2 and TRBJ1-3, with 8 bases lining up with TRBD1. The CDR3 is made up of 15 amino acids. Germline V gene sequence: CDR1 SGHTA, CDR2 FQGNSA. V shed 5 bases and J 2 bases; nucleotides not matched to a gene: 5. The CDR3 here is CASSTQTGAGNTIYF. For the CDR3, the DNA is TGTGCCAGCAGCACGCAGACAGGGGCTGGAAACACCATATATTTT.

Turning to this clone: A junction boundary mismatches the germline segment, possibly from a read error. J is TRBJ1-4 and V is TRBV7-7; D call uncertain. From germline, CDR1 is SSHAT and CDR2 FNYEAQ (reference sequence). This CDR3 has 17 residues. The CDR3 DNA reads TGTGCTAGCAGCTCACGTACTTATCGGGCCTCAGGAGAAAAACTGTTTTTT. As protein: CASSSRTYRASGEKLFF.

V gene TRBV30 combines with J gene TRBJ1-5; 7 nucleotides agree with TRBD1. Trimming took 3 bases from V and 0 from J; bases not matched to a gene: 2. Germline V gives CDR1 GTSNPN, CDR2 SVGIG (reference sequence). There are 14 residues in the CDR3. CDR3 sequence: CAWRGQSSNQPQHF. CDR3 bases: TGTGCCTGGAGGGGACAGTCTAGCAATCAGCCCCAGCATTTT.

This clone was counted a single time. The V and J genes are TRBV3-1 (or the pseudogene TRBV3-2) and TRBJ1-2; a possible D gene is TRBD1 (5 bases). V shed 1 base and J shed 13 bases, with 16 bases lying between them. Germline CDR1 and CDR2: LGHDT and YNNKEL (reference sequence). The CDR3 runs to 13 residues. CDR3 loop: CASSQGSRTPATF. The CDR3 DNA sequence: TGTGCCAGCAGCCAAGGGTCACGGACACCAGCCACCTTC.

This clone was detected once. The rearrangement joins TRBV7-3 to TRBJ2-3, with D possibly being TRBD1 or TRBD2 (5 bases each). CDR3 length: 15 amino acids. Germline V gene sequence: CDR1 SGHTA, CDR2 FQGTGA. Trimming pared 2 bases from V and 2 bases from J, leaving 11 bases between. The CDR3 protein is CASSLDVGTTDTQYF. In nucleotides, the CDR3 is TGTGCCAGCAGCTTAGACGTCGGGACCACAGATACGCAGTATTTT.

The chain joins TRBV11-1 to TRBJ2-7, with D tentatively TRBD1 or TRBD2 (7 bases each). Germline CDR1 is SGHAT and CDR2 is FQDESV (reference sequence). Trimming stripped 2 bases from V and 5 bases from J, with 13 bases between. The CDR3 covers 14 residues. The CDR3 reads CASSLWEGAHEQYF. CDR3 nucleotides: TGTGCCAGCAGCTTATGGGAGGGGGCCCACGAGCAGTACTTC.

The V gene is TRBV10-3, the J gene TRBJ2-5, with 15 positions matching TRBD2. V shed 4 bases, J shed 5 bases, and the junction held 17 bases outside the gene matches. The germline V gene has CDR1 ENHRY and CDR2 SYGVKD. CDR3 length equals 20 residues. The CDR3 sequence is CAISGIGTSGGRPNAETQYF. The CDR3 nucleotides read TGTGCCATCAGTGGGATCGGGACTAGCGGGGGGCGTCCCAATGCTGAGACCCAGTACTTC.

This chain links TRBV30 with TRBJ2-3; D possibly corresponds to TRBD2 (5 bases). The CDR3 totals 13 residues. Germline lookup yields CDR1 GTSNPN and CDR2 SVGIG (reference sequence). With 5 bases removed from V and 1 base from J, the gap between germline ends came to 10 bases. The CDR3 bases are TGTGCCTGGTCGGGGATCGGCACAGATACGCAGTATTTT. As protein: CAWSGIGTDTQYF.

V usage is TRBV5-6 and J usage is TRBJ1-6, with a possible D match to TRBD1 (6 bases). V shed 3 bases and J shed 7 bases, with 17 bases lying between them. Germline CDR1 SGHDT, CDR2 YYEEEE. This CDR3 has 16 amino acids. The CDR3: CASSSPNREWNSPLHF. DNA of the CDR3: TGTGCCAGCAGCTCCCCAAACAGGGAGTGGAATTCACCCCTCCACTTT. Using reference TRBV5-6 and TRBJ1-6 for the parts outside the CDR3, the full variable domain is DAGVTQSPTHLIKTRGQQVTLRCSPKSGHDTVSWYQQALGQGPQFIFQYYEEEERQRGNFPDRFSGHQFPNYSSELNVNALLLGDSALYLCASSSPNREWNSPLHFGNGTRLTVT.

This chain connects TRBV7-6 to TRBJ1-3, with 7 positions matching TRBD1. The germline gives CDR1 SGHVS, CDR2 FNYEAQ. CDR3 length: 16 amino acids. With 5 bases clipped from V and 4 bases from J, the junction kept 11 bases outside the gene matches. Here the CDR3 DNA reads TGTGCCAGCAGCCTCACCCCCACAGGGGCGGGAAACACCATATATTTT. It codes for CASSLTPTGAGNTIYF.

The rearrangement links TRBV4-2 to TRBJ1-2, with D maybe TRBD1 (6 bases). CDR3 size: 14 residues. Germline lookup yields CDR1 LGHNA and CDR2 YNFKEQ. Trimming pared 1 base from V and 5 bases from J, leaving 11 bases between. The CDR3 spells CASSQGAGEYGYTF. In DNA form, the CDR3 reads TGTGCCAGCAGCCAAGGGGCAGGGGAGTATGGCTACACCTTC.

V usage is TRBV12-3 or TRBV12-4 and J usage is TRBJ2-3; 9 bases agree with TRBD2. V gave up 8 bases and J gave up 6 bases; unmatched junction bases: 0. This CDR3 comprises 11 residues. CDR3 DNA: TGTGCCAGCGGACTAGCGGATACGCAGTATTTT. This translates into CASGLADTQYF.

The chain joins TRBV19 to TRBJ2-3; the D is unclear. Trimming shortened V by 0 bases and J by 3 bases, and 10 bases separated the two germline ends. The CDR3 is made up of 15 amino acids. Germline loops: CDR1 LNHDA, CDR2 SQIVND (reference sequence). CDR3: CASSIDWAATDTQYF. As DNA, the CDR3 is TGTGCCAGTAGTATAGATTGGGCAGCTACAGATACGCAGTATTTT.

The CDR3 sequence: CASSPDRQSTDTQYF. The CDR3 region has the DNA TGTGCCAGCTCACCGGACAGGCAAAGCACAGATACGCAGTATTTT. This chain uses TRBV18 with TRBJ2-3, with 7 bases aligning to TRBD1. Germline V gene sequence: CDR1 KGHSH, CDR2 LQKENI. Germline trimming cut 3 bases from V and 0 bases from J; bases unmatched to any gene: 3. CDR3 size: 15 residues.

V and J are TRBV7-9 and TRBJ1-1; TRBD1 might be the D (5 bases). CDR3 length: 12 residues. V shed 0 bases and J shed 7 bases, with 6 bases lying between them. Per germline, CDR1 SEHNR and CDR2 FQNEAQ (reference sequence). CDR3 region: CASSLATVEAFF. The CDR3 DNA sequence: TGTGCCAGCAGCTTAGCGACAGTTGAAGCTTTCTTT.

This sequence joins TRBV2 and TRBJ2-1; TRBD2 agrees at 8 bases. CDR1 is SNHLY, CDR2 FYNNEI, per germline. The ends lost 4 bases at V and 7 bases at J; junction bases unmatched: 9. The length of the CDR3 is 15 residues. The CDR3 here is CASSVWRGAGNEQFF. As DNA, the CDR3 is TGTGCCAGCAGTGTATGGCGGGGGGCCGGGAATGAGCAGTTCTTC.

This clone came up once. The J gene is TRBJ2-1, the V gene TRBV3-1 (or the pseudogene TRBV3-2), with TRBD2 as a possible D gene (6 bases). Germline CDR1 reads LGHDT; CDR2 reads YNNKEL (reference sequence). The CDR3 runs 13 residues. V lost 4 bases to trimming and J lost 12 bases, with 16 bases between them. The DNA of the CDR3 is TGTGCCAGCAGCCCATTGGGGGGTCGAGGGCAGTTCTTC. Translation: CASSPLGGRGQFF.

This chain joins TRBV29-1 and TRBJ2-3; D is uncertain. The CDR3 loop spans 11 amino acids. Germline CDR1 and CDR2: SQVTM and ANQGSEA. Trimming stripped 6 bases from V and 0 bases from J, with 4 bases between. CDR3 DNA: TGCAGCGTCGCTAGCACAGATACGCAGTATTTT. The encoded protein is CSVASTDTQYF.

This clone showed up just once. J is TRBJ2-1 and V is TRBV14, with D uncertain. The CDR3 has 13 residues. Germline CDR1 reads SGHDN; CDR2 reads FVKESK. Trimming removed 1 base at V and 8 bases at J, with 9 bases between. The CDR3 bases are TGTGCCAGCAGCCAAGTCCCGGGCTATGAGCAGTTCTTC. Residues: CASSQVPGYEQFF.